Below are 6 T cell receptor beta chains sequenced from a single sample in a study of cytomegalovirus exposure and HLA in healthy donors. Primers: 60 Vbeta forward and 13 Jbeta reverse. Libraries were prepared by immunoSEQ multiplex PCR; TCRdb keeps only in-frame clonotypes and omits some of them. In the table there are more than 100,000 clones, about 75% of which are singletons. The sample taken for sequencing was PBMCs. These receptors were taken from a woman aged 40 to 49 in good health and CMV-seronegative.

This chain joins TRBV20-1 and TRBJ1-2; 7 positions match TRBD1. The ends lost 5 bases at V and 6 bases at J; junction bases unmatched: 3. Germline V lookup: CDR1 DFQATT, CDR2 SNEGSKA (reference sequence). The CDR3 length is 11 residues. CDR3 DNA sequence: TGCAGTGCTGACGACAGGGATGGCTACACCTTC. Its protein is CSADDRDGYTF.

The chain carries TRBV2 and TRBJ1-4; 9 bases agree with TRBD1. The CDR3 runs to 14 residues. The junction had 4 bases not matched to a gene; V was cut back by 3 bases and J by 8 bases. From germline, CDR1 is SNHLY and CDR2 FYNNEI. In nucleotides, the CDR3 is TGTGCCAGCAGTGAGGACAGGGGAGAGGAAAAACTGTTTTTT. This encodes CASSEDRGEEKLFF. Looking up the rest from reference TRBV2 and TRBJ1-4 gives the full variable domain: EPEVTQTPSHQVTQMGQEVILRCVPISNHLYFYWYRQILGQKVEFLVSFYNNEISEKSEIFDDQFSVERPDGSNFTLKIRSTKLEDSAMYFCASSEDRGEEKLFFGSGTQLSVL.

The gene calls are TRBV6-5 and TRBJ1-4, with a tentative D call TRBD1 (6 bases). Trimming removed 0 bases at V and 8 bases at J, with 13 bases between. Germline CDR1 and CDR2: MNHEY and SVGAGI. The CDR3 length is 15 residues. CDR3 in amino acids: CASSYSSRGVEKLFF. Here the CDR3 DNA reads TGTGCCAGCAGTTACTCGTCCAGGGGTGTGGAAAAACTGTTTTTT.

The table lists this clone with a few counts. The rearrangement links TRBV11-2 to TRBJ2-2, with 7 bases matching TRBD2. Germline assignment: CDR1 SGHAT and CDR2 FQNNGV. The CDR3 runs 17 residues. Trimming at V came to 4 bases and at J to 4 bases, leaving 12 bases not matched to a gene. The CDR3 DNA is TGTGCCAGCAGCTCGCCGAGGGGCGGGGGAAGCACCGGGGAGCTGTTTTTT. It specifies CASSSPRGGGSTGELFF.

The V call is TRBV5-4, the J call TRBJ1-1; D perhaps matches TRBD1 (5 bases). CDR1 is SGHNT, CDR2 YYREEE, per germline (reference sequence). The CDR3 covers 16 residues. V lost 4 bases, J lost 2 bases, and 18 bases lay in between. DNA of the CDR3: TGTGCCAGCAGCCGCGGGGCAGGGCGGGATAACACTGAAGCTTTCTTT. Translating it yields CASSRGAGRDNTEAFF. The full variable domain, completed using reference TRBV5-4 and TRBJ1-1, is ETGVTQSPTHLIKTRGQQVTLRCSSQSGHNTVSWYQQALGQGPQFIFQYYREEENGRGNFPPRFSGLQFPNYSSELNVNALELDDSALYLCASSRGAGRDNTEAFFGQGTRLTVV.

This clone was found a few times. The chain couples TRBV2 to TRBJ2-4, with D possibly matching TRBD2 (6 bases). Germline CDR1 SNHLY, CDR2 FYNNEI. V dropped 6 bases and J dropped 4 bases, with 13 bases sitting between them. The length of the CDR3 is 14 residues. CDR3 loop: CASRPGRAKNIQYF. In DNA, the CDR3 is TGTGCCAGCAGGCCCGGGAGAGCGAAAAACATTCAGTACTTC.